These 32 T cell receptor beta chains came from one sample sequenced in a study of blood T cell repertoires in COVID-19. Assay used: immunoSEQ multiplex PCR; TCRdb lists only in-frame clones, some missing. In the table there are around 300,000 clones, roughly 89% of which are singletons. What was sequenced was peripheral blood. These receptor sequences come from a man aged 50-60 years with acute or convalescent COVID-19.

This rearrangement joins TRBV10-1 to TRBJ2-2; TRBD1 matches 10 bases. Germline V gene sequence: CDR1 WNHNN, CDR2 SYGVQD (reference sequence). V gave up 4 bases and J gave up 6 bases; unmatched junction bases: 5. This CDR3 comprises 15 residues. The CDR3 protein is CASSVGDRGSGELFF. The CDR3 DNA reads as TGCGCCAGCAGTGTTGGGGACAGGGGATCCGGGGAGCTGTTTTTT.

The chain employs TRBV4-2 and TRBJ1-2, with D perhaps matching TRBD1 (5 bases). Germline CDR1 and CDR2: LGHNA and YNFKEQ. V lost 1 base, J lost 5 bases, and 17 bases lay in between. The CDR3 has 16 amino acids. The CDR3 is CASSQVRSKGLYGYTF. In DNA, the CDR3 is TGTGCCAGCAGCCAAGTTCGGTCCAAGGGACTTTATGGCTACACCTTC.

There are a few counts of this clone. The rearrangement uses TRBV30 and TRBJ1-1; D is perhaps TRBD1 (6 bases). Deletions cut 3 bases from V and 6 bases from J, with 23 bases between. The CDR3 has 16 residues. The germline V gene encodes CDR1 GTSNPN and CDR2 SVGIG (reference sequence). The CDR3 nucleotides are TGTGCCTGGAGCGCAGATGGGCCAAAGGGACACCCTGAAGCTTTCTTT. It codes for CAWSADGPKGHPEAFF.

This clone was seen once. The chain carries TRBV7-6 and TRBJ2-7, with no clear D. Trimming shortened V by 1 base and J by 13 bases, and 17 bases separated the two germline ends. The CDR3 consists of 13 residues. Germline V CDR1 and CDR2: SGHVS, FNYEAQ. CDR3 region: CASSLGHQRPYYF. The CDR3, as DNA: TGTGCCAGCAGCTTAGGACACCAGAGACCCTACTACTTC.

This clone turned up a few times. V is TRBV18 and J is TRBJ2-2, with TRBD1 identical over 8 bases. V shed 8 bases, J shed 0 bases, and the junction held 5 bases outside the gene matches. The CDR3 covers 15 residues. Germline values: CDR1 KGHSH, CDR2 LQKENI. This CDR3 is CASRGQGPNTGELFF. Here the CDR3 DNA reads TGTGCCAGCCGAGGACAGGGCCCGAACACCGGGGAGCTGTTTTTT.

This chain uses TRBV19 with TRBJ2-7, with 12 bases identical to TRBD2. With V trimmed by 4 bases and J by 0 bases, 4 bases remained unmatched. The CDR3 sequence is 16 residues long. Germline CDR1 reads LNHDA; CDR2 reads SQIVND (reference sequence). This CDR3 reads CASSKGLAGPSYEQYF. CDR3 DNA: TGTGCCAGTAGTAAGGGACTAGCGGGCCCCTCCTACGAGCAGTACTTC.

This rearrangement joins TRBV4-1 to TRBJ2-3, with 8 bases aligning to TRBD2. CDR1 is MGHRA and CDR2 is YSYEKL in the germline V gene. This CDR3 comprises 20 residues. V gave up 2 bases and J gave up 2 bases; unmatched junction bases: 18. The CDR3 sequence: CASSQQSLTRPSGHTDTQYF. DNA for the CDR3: TGCGCCAGCAGCCAACAAAGCCTTACCCGCCCTAGCGGGCACACAGATACGCAGTATTTT.

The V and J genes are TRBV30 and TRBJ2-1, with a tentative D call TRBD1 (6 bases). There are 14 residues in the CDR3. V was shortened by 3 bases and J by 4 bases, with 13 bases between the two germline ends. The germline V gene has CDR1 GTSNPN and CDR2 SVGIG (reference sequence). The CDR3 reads CAWRGQGGYNEQFF. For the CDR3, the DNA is TGTGCCTGGAGGGGTCAAGGGGGTTACAATGAGCAGTTCTTC.

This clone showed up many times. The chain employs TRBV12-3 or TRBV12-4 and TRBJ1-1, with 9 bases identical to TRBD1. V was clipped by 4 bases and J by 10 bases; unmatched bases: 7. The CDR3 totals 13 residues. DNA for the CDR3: TGTGCCAGCAGTTCGACAGGGGGATTTATAGCTTTCTTT. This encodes CASSSTGGFIAFF.

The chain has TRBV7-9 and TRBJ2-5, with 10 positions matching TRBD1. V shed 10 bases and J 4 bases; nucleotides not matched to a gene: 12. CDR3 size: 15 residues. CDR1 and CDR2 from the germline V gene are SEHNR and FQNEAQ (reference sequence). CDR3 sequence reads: CATNQWDRGAETQYF. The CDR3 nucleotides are TGTGCCACCAATCAGTGGGACAGGGGTGCAGAGACCCAGTACTTC.

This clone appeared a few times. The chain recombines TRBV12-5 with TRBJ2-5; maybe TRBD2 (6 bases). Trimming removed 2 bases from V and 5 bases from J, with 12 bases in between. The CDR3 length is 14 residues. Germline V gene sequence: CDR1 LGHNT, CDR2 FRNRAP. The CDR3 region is CASGLMGGGETQYF. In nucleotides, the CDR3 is TGTGCTAGTGGTTTGATGGGTGGAGGGGAGACCCAGTACTTC.

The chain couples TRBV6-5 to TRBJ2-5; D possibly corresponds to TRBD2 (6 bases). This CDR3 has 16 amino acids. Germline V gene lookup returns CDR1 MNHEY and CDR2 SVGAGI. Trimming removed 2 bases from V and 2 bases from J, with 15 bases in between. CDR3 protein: CASSYRAGWPQETQYF. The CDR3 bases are TGTGCCAGCAGTTACCGAGCGGGCTGGCCACAAGAGACCCAGTACTTC.

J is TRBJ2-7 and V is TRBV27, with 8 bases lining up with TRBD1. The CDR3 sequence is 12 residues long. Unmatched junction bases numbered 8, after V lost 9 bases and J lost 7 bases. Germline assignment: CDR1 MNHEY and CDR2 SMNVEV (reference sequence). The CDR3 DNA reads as TGTGCCAGTGCGACAGGGGCGGGGGAGCAGTACTTC. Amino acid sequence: CASATGAGEQYF.

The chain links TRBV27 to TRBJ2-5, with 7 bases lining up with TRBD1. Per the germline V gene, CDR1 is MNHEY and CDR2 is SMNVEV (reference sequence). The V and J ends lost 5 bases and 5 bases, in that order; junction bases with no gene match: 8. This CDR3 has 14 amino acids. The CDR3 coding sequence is TGTGCCAGCAGTGCCGGGACAGACCCGGAGACCCAGTACTTC. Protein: CASSAGTDPETQYF.

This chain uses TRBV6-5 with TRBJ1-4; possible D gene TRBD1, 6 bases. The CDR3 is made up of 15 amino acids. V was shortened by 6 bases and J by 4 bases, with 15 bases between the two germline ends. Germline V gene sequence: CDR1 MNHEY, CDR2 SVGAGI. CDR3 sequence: CASSSTGTSNEKLFF. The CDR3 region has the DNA TGTGCCAGCAGCTCAACAGGGACAAGTAATGAAAAACTGTTTTTT.

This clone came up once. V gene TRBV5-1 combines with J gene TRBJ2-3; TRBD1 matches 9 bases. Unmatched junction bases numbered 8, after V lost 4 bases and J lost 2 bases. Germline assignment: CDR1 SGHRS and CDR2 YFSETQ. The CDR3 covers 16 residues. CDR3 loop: CASSGGTGLTTDTQYF. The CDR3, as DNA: TGCGCCAGCAGCGGCGGGACAGGGTTAACCACAGATACGCAGTATTTT.

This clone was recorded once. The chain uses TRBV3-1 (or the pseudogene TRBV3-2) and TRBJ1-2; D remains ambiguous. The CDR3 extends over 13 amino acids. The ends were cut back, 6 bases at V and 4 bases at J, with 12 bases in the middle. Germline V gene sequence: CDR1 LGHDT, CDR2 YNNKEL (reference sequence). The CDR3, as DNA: TGTGCCAGCAGTCAGCAGCCGGGCTATGGCTACACCTTC. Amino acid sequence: CASSQQPGYGYTF.

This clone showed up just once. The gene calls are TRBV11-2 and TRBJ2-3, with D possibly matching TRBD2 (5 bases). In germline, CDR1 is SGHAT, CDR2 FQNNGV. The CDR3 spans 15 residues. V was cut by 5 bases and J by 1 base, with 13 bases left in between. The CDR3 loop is CASSPDGVGTDTQYF. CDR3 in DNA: TGTGCCAGCAGCCCGGACGGGGTGGGCACAGATACGCAGTATTTT.

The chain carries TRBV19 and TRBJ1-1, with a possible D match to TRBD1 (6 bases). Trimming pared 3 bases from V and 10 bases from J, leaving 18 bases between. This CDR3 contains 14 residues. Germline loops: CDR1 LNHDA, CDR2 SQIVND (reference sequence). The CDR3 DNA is TGTGCCAGTAGTATCTCCCCTGACAGGACCCGAGCTTTCTTT. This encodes CASSISPDRTRAFF. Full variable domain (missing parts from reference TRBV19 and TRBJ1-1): DGGITQSPKYLFRKEGQNVTLSCEQNLNHDAMYWYRQDPGQGLRLIYYSQIVNDFQKGDIAEGYSVSREKKESFPLTVTSAQKNPTAFYLCASSISPDRTRAFFGQGTRLTVV.

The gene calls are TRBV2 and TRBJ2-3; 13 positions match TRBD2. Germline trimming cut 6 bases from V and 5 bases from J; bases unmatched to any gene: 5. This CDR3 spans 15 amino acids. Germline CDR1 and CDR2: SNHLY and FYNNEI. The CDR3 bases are TGTGCCAGCAGGGAACTAGCGGGGGGGGAAGATACGCAGTATTTT. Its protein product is CASRELAGGEDTQYF.

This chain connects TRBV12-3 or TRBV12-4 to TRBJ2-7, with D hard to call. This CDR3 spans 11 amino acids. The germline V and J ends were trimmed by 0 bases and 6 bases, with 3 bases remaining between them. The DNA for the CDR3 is TGTGCCAGCAGTTTAGCGGCCGAGCAGTACTTC. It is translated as CASSLAAEQYF.

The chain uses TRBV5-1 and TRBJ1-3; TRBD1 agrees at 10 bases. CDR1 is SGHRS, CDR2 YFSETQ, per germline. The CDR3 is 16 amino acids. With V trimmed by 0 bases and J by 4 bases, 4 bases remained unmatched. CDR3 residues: CASSLAGTGAGNTIYF. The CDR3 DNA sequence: TGCGCCAGCAGCTTGGCCGGGACAGGGGCCGGAAACACCATATATTTT.

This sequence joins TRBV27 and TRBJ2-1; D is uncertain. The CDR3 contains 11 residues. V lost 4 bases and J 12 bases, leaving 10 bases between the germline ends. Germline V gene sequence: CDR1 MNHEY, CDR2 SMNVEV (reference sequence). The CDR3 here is CASSSHTLQFF. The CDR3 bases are TGTGCCAGCAGTTCACACACATTGCAGTTCTTC.

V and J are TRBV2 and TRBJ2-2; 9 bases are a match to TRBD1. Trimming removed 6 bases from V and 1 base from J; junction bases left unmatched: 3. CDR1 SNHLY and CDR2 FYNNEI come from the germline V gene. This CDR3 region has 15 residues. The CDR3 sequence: CASRADRGNTGELFF. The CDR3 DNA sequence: TGTGCCAGCAGGGCGGACAGGGGGAACACCGGGGAGCTGTTTTTT.

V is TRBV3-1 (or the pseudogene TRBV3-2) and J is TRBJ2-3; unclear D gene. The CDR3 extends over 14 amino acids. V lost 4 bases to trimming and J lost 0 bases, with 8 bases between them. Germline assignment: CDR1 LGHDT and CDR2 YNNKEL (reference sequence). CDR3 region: CASSRSTSTDTQYF. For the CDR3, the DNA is TGTGCCAGCAGCCGATCGACTAGCACAGATACGCAGTATTTT.

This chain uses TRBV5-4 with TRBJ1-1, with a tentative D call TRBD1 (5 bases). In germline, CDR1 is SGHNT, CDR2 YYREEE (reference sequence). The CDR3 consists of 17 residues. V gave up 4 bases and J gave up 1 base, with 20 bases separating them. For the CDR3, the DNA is TGTGCCAGCAGCCTCGCAATTAATCAGGGAGGGAACACTGAAGCTTTCTTT. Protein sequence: CASSLAINQGGNTEAFF.

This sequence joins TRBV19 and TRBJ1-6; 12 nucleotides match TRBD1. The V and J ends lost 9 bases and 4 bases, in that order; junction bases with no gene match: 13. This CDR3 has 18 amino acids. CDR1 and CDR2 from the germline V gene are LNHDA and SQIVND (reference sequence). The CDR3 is CASHNRDRGPPYNSPLHF. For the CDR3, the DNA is TGTGCCAGCCATAACCGGGACAGGGGGCCACCATATAATTCACCCCTCCACTTT.

DNA for the CDR3: TGTGCCAGCAGTGAGAGAGGTCAACGCAATCAGCCCCAGCATTTT. It is translated as CASSERGQRNQPQHF. The chain is built from TRBV6-1 and TRBJ1-5; no clear D gene. CDR3 size: 15 residues. The germline V gene has CDR1 MNHNS and CDR2 SASEGT. The ends were cut back, 3 bases at V and 2 bases at J, with 11 bases in the middle.

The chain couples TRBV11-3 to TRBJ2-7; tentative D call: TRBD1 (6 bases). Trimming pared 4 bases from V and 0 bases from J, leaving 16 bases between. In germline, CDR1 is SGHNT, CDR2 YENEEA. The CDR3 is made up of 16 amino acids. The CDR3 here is CASSSQDRPSSYEQYF. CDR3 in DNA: TGTGCCAGCAGCTCCCAAGACAGGCCTTCCTCCTACGAGCAGTACTTC.

The CDR3 sequence is CASSSDRLNTGELFF. The CDR3 DNA reads TGTGCCAGCAGTTCGGACAGGCTGAACACCGGGGAGCTGTTTTTT. The chain links TRBV11-3 to TRBJ2-2; 7 bases line up with TRBD1. The trim removed 6 bases at V and 1 base at J, leaving 5 bases unmatched. CDR1 and CDR2 (germline): SGHNT, YENEEA. CDR3 length: 15 amino acids.

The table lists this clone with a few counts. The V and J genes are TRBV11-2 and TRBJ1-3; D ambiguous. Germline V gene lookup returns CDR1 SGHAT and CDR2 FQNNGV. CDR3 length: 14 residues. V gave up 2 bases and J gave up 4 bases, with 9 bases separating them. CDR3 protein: CASSLRVLGNTIYF. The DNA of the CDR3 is TGTGCCAGCAGCTTAAGAGTGTTGGGAAACACCATATATTTT.

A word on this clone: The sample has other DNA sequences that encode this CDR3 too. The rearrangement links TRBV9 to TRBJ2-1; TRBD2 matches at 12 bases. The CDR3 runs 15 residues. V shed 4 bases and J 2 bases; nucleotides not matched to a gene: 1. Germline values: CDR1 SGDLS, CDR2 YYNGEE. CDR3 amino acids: CASSSSGGAYNEQFF. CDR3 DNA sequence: TGTGCCAGCAGCTCTAGCGGGGGGGCCTACAATGAGCAGTTCTTC.